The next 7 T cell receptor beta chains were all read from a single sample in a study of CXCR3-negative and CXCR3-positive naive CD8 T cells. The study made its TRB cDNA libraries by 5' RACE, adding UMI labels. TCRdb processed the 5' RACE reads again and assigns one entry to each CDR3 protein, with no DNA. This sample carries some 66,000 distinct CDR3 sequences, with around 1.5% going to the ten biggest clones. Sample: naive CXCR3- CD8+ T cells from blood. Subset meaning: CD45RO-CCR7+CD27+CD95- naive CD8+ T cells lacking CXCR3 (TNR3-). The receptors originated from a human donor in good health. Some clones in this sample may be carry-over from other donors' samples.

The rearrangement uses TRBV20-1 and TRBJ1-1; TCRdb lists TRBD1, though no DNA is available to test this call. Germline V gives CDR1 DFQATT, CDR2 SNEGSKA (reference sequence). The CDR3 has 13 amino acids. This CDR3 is CSARDQGDTEAFF.

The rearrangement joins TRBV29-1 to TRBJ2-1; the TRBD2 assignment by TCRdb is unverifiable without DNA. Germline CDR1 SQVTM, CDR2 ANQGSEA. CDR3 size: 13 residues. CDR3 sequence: CSARGGLSNEQFF.

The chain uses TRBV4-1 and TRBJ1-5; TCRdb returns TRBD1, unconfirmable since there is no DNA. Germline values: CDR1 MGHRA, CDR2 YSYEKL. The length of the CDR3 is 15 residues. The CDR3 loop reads CASSQGDSSNQPQHF.

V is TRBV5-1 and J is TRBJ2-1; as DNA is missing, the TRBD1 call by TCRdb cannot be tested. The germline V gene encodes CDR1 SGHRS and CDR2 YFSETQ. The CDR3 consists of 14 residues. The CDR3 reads CASSYRTSYNEQFF.

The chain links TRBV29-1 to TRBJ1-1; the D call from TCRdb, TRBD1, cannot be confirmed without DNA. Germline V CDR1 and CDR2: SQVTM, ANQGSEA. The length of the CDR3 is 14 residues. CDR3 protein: CSVEEGGGYTEAFF.

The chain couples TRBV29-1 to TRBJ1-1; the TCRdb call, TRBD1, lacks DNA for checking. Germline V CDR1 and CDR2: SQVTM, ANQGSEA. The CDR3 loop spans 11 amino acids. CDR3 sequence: CSGQTNTEAFF.

CDR3 loop: CSVSEEILAFF. This rearrangement joins TRBV29-1 to TRBJ1-1. The V gene's germline CDR1 is SQVTM and CDR2 ANQGSEA. The CDR3 sequence is 11 residues long.